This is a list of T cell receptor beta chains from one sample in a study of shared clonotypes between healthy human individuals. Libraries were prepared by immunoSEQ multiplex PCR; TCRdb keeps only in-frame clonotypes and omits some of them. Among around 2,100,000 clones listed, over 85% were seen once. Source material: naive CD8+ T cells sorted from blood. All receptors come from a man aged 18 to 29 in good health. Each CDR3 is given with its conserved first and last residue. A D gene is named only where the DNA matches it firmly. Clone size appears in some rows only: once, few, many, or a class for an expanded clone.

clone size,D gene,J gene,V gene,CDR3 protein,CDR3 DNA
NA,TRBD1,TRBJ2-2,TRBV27,CASSLWAGTGRGELFF,TGTGCCAGCAGTTTATGGGCCGGGACAGGGCGCGGGGAGCTGTTTTTT
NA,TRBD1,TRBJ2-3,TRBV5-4,CASSSSGTGSTDTQYF,TGTGCCAGCAGCTCGTCCGGGACAGGGTCAACAGATACGCAGTATTTT
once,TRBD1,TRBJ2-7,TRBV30,CAWTRTGSSYEQYF,TGTGCCTGGACCAGGACAGGGAGCTCCTACGAGCAGTACTTC
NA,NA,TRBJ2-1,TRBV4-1,CASSQVLRGSSYNEQFF,TGCGCCAGCAGCCAAGTTTTGAGGGGGAGCTCCTACAATGAGCAGTTCTTC
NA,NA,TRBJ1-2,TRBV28,CASSLGGVANGYTF,TGTGCCAGCAGCCTCGGCGGCGTCGCCAATGGCTACACCTTC
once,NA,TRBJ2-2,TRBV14,CASSRLRGNTGELFF,TGTGCCAGCAGCCGGTTGAGGGGGAACACCGGGGAGCTGTTTTTT
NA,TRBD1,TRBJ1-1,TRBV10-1,CASSSDRGTEAFF,TGCGCCAGCAGTTCGGACAGGGGCACTGAAGCTTTCTTT
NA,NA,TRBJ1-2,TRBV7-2,CASSLADSSTYGYTF,TGTGCCAGCAGCTTAGCGGACAGCTCGACGTATGGCTACACCTTC
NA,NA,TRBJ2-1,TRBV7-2,CASSLAEAGNEQFF,TGTGCCAGCAGCTTAGCGGAAGCGGGCAATGAGCAGTTCTTC
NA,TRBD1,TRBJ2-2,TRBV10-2,CASSELPQGATNTGELFF,TGCGCCAGCAGTGAGCTGCCCCAGGGGGCAACGAACACCGGGGAGCTGTTTTTT
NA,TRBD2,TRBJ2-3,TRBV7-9,CASRLTLAVSTDTQYF,TGTGCCAGCAGGCTTACTCTAGCGGTTAGCACAGATACGCAGTATTTT
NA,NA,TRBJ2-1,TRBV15,CATSGGPPGSYNEQFF,TGTGCCACCAGCGGGGGACCACCCGGCTCCTACAATGAGCAGTTCTTC
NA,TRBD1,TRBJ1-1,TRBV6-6,CASSPDRGGTEAFF,TGTGCCAGCAGTCCCGACAGGGGCGGCACTGAAGCTTTCTTT
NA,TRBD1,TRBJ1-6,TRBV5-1,CASFRDRGYGSYNSPLHF,TGCGCCAGCTTCCGGGACAGGGGTTATGGGTCCTATAATTCACCCCTCCACTTT
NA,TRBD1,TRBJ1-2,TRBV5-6,CASSVGQIRTNF,TGTGCCAGCAGCGTGGGACAGATCCGGACGAACTTC
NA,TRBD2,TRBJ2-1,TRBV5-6,CASSLAGVDNEQFF,TGTGCCAGCAGCTTAGCGGGAGTCGACAATGAGCAGTTCTTC
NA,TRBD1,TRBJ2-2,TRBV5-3,CARSLRDRVGTGELFF,TGTGCCAGAAGCTTAAGAGACAGGGTGGGCACCGGGGAGCTGTTTTTT
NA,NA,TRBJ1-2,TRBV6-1,CASSDTNTNHNYGYTF,TGTGCCAGCAGTGACACGAACACAAATCATAACTATGGCTACACCTTC
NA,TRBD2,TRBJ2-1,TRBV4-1,CASSHGGSGEGEQFF,TGCGCCAGCAGCCACGGAGGGAGCGGGGAGGGTGAGCAGTTCTTC
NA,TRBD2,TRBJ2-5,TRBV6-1,CASSGLAGQETQYF,TGTGCCAGCAGTGGACTAGCGGGTCAAGAGACCCAGTACTTC
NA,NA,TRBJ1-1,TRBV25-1,CASSELGRIEAFF,TGTGCCAGCAGTGAATTGGGTAGGATCGAAGCTTTCTTT
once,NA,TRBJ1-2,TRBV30,CAWSVEGRGYTF,TGTGCCTGGAGTGTAGAAGGGCGGGGCTACACCTTC
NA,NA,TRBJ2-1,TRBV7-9,CASSLVGQGYNEQFF,TGTGCCAGCAGCTTAGTTGGCCAGGGCTACAATGAGCAGTTCTTC
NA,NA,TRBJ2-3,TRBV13,CASSLGVDTQYF,TGTGCCAGCAGCTTGGGTGTAGATACGCAGTATTTT
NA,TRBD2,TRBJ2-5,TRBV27,CASSSRGLAGAETQYF,TGTGCCAGCAGTTCAAGGGGTCTAGCGGGGGCAGAGACCCAGTACTTC
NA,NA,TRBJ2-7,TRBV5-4,CASSPVGGAYEQYF,TGTGCCAGCAGCCCCGTGGGGGGAGCCTACGAGCAGTACTTC
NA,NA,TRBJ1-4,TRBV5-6,CASSALGGEKLFF,TGTGCCAGCAGCGCACTAGGGGGGGAAAAACTGTTTTTT
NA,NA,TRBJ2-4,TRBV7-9,CASSSLADKNIQYF,TGTGCCAGCAGCTCACTAGCAGACAAAAACATTCAGTACTTC
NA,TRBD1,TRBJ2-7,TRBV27,CASSEIRDREYEQYF,TGTGCCAGCAGTGAGATCCGGGACAGGGAATACGAGCAGTACTTC
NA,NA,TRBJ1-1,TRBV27,CASSLLKTGTEAFF,TGTGCCAGCAGTTTATTGAAAACGGGGACTGAAGCTTTCTTT
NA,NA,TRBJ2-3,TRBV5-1,CASSLVQPQADTQYF,TGCGCCAGCAGCTTGGTCCAGCCGCAAGCAGATACGCAGTATTTT
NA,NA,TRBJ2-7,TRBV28,CASSFSEEQYF,TGTGCCAGCAGTTTCTCGGAAGAGCAGTACTTC
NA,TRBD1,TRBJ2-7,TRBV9,CASSVTGTGGYEQYF,TGTGCCAGCAGCGTCACCGGGACAGGGGGATACGAGCAGTACTTC
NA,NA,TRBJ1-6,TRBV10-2,CASSELGGSPLHF,TGCGCCAGCAGTGAGCTCGGGGGATCACCCCTCCACTTT
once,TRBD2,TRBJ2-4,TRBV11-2,CASSLAGGSNIQYF,TGTGCCAGCAGCCTAGCGGGAGGTAGCAACATTCAGTACTTC
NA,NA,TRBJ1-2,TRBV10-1,CASSALKGQYLTF,TGCGCCAGCAGTGCACTGAAAGGACAGTATCTGACCTTC
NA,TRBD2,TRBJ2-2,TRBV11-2,CASSLLAGGVTGELFF,TGTGCCAGCAGCTTACTAGCGGGAGGTGTCACCGGGGAGCTGTTTTTT
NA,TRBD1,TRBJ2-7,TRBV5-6,CASSLWTGDEQYF,TGTGCCAGCAGCTTATGGACAGGGGACGAGCAGTACTTC
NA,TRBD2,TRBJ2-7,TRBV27,CASSLSGTGLYEQYF,TGTGCCAGCAGCCTCAGCGGGACGGGCCTATACGAGCAGTACTTC
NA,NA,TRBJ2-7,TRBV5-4,CASSLGDNAYEQYF,TGTGCCAGCAGCTTGGGGGACAACGCCTACGAGCAGTACTTC
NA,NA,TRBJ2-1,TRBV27,CASSSTGYNEQFF,TGTGCCAGCAGTTCGACGGGCTACAATGAGCAGTTCTTC
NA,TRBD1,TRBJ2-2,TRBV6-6,CAIGQGNTGELFF,TGTGCCATCGGACAGGGGAACACCGGGGAGCTGTTTTTT
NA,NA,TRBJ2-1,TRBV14,CASSQDMGGDEQFF,TGTGCCAGCAGCCAAGATATGGGGGGCGATGAGCAGTTCTTC
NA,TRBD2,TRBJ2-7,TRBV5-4,CASSRGGLNEQYF,TGTGCCAGCAGCCGGGGGGGGCTCAACGAGCAGTACTTC
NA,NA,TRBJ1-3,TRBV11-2,CASSLDPGNTIYF,TGTGCCAGCAGCTTAGATCCTGGAAACACCATATATTTT
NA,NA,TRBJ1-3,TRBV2,CASSEADTFNDSGNTIYF,TGTGCCAGCAGTGAAGCGGACACCTTCAATGACTCTGGAAACACCATATATTTT
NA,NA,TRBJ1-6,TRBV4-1,CASSQVGGNSPLHF,TGCGCCAGCAGCCAAGTTGGGGGTAATTCACCCCTCCACTTT
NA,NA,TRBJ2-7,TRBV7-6,CASSPGGSASSYEQYF,TGTGCCAGCAGCCCTGGGGGAAGCGCGTCCTCCTACGAGCAGTACTTC
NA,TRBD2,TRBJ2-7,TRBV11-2,CASSLGARGLAYEQYF,TGTGCCAGCAGCTTAGGAGCGCGGGGACTAGCCTACGAGCAGTACTTC